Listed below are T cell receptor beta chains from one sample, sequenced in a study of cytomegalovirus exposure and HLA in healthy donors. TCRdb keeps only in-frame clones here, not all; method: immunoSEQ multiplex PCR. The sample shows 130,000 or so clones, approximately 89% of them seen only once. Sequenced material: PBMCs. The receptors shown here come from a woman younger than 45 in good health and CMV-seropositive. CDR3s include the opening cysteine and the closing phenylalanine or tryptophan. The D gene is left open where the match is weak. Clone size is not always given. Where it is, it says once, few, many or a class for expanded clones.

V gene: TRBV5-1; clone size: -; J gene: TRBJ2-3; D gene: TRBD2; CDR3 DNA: TGCGCCAGCAGCTCAACCGGGACTAGCGGGGGGGCCTGGGGAGATACGCAGTATTTT; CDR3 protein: CASSSTGTSGGAWGDTQYF
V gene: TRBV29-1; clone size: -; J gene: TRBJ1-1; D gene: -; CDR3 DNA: TGCAGCGTTCTGGGGGGGAACACTGAAGCTTTCTTT; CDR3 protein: CSVLGGNTEAFF
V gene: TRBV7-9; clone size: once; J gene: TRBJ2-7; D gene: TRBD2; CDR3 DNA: TGTTCCAGCAGCACGGCTTTAGCGGGGGGGCGTCTGGACGAGCAGTACTTC; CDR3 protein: CSSSTALAGGRLDEQYF
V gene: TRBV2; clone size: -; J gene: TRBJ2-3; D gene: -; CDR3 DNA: TGTGCCAGCACACAGGGCGGGGGTCGTGCAGATACGCAGTATTTT; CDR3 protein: CASTQGGGRADTQYF
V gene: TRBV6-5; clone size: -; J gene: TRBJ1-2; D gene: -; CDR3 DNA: TGTGCCAGCAGGACACTGGTCGGCTATGGCTACACCTTC; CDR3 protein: CASRTLVGYGYTF
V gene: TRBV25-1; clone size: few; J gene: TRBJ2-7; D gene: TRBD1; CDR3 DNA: TGTGCCACCCGGGGGACAGGGGCCTACGAGCAGTACTTC; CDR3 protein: CATRGTGAYEQYF
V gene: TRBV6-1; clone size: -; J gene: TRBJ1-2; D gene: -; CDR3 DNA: TGTGCCAGCAGTGAATGGGGGGATGGCTACACCTTC; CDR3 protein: CASSEWGDGYTF
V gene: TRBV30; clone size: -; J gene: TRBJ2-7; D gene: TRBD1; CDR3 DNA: TGTGCCTGGAGTGTAGTGGTGTGGGGAGGGGACAGGGCCCCCTACGAGCAGTACTTC; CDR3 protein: CAWSVVVWGGDRAPYEQYF
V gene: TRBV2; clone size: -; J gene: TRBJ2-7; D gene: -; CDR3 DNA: TGTGCCAGCAGTGTCCAGGGGATGGTAGGCGAGCAGTACTTC; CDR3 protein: CASSVQGMVGEQYF
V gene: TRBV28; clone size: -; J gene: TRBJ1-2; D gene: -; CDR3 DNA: TGTGCCAGCAGTTTAGGCGCAGGGGCGCAGTCCCTTTCACTAAACACCTTC; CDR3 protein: CASSLGAGAQSLSLNTF
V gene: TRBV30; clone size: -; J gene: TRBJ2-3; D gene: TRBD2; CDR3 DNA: TGTGCCTGGTCAGCGGGGGCTGATACGCAGTATTTT; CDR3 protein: CAWSAGADTQYF
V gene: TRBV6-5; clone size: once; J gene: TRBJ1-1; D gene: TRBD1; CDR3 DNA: TGTGCCAGCAGAGAGGAGACAGGGGCTAACACTGAAGCTTTCTTT; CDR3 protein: CASREETGANTEAFF
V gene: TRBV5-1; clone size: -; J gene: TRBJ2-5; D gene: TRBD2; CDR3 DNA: TGCGCCAGCAGCTCGGGTGGGACTAGCGGGTACTTCGGGGAGACCCAGTACTTC; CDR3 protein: CASSSGGTSGYFGETQYF
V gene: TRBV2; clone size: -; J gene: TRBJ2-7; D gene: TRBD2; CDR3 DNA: TGTGCCAGCAGTTTACGTTCCTTACTAGCGGGATATGCCGAGCAGTACTTC; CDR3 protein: CASSLRSLLAGYAEQYF
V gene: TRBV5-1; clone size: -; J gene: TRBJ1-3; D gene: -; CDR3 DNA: TGCGCCAGCAGCGCCTCGGGGTTATACGGAAACACCATATATTTT; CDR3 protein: CASSASGLYGNTIYF
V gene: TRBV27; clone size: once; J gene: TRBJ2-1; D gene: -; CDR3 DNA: TGTGCCAGCATGCGGTTCTTCAGAAGGGCGGGTGAGCAGTTCTTC; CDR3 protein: CASMRFFRRAGEQFF
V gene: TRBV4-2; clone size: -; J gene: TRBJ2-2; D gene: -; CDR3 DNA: TGTGCCAGCAGCCCTACCCCTTCGCCCGGGGAGCTGTTTTTT; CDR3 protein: CASSPTPSPGELFF
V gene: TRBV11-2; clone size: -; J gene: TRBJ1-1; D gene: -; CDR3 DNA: TGTGCCAGCAGCGCTCAAAGTCGGGCTTTCTTT; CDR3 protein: CASSAQSRAFF
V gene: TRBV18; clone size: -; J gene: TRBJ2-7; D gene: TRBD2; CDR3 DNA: TGTGCCAGCTCCCTGGGCCCCACACTAGCGGGGTCCTACGAGCAGTACTTC; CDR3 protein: CASSLGPTLAGSYEQYF
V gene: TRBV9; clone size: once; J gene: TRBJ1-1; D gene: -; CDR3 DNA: TGTGCCAGCAGCGTTTCCACGGGCACTGAAGCTTTCTTT; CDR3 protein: CASSVSTGTEAFF
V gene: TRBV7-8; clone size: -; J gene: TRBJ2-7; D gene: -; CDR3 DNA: TGTGCCAGCAGCACCCACCGAGGCAGGGCCTACGAGCAGTACTTC; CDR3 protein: CASSTHRGRAYEQYF
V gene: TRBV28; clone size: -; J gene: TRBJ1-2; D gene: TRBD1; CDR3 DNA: TGTGCCAGCAGTTCCTACCGGGACAGGGGCTACACCTTC; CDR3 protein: CASSSYRDRGYTF
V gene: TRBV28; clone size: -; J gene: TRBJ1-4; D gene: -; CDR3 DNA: TGTGCCAGCAGCCCGAGCCCGGGAACTAATGAAAAACTGTTTTTT; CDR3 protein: CASSPSPGTNEKLFF
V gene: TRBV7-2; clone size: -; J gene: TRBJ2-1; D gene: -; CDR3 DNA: TGTGCCAGCAGCACCCAAAGCGGATACAATGAGCAGTTCTTC; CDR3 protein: CASSTQSGYNEQFF
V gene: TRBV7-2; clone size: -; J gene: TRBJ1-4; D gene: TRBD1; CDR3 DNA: TGTGCCAGCAGCTTAGGGGGGACAGGAGAACTGTTTTTT; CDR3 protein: CASSLGGTGELFF
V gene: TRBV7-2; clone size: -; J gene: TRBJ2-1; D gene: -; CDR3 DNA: TGTGCCAGCAGCCTCCAAGCGGTAAACAATGAGCAGTTCTTC; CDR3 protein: CASSLQAVNNEQFF
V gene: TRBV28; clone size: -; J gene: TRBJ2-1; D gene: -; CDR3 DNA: TGTGCCAGCAGTTTACAGGGCTATGAGCAGTTCTTC; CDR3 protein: CASSLQGYEQFF
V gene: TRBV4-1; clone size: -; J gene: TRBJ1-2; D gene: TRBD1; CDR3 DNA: TGCGCCAGCAGCCGATTGACAGGGTCCAACTATGGCTACACCTTC; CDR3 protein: CASSRLTGSNYGYTF
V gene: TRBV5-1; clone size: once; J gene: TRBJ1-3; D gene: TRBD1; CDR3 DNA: TGCGCCAGCAAACCCGGGACAGGGCCGTCTGGAAACACCATATATTTT; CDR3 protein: CASKPGTGPSGNTIYF
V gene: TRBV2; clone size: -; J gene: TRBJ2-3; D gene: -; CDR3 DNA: TGTGCCAGCAGTTCGTTGACTCCGGATACGCAGTATTTT; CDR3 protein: CASSSLTPDTQYF
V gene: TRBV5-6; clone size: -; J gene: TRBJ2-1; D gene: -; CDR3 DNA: TGTGCCAGCAGCTTGGGTAGCGGCAATGAGCAGTTCTTC; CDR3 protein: CASSLGSGNEQFF
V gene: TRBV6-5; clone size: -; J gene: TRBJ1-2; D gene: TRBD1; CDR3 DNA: TGTGCCAGCAGCCCCGACTACAGGGGGGAGGGCTACACCTTC; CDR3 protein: CASSPDYRGEGYTF
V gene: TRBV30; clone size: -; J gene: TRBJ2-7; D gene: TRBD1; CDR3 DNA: TGTGCCTGGAGCAACTCGGGACAGGGATACGAGCAGTACTTC; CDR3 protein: CAWSNSGQGYEQYF
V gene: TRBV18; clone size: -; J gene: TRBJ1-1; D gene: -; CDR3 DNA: TGTGCCAGCTCACCGGAGGCAACCACTGAAGCTTTCTTT; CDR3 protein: CASSPEATTEAFF
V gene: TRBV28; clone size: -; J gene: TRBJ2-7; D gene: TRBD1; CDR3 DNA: TGTGCCATCCACAGGGGTCCCTACGAGCAGTACTTC; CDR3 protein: CAIHRGPYEQYF
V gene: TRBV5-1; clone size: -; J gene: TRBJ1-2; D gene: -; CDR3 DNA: TGCGCCAGCAGCTTGCGGTGGACAGATGGCTACACCTTC; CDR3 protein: CASSLRWTDGYTF
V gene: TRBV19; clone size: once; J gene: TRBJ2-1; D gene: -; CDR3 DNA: TGTGCCAGTAATGGAGGGGGGGGCAGGAAGGTAGGGAATGAGCAGTTCTTC; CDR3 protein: CASNGGGGRKVGNEQFF
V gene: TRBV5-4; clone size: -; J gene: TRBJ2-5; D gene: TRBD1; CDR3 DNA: TGTGCCAGCAGCTTCCGACAGGGGTTGGAGACCCAGTACTTC; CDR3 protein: CASSFRQGLETQYF
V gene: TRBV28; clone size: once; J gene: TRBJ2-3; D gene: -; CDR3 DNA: TGTGCCAGCAGGATAGGAGGAGAGCCAGATACGCAGTATTTT; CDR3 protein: CASRIGGEPDTQYF
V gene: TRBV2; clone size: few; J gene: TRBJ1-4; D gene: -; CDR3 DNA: TGTGCCAGCAAGAGGGGGTTGGGTGAAAAACTGTTTTTT; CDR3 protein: CASKRGLGEKLFF
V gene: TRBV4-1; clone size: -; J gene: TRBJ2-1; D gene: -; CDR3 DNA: TGCGCCAGCAGCCACAATTACAATGAGCAGTTCTTC; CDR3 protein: CASSHNYNEQFF
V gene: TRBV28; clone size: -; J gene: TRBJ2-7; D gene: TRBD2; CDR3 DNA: TGTGCCACCTCCGGGACTAGAGGCCTCGAGCAGTACTTC; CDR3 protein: CATSGTRGLEQYF
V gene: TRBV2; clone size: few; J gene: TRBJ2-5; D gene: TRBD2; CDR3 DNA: TGTGCCAGCAGCCTCCTAGCGGGGGGAGGAGAGACCCAGTACTTC; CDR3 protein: CASSLLAGGGETQYF
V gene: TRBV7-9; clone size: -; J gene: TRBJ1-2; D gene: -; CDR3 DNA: TGTGCCAGCAGCTTAGAGGGGTCGGGCCCCTATGGCTACACCTTC; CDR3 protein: CASSLEGSGPYGYTF
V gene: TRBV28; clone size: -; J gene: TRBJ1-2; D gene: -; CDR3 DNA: TGTGCCAGCAGTCCTCCGGGACATCTTACTGGCTACACCTTC; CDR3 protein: CASSPPGHLTGYTF
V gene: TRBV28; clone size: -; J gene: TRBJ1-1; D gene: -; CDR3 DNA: TGTGCCAGCAGTCTTCCTCACAGGGACCCTACTGAAGCTTTCTTT; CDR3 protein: CASSLPHRDPTEAFF
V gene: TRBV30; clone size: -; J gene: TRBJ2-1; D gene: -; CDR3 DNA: TGTGCCTGGAGTGGGGGCCCCACGAAGGGGGAGCAGTTCTTC; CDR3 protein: CAWSGGPTKGEQFF
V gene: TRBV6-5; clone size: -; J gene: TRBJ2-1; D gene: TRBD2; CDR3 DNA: TGTGCCAGCAGTTACACGGGACTAGCGGGAAGAAATGAGCAGTTCTTC; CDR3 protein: CASSYTGLAGRNEQFF
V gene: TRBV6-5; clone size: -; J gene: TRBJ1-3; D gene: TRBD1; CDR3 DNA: TGTGCCAGTAGGAGCACAGGGGGCGCTGGAAACACCATATATTTT; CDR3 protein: CASRSTGGAGNTIYF
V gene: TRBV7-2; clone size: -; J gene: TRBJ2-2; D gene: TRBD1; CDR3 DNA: TGTGCCAGCATCGCCAGGGGGACCGGGGAGCTGTTTTTT; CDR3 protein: CASIARGTGELFF
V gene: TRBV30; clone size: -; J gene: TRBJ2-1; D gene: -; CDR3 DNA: TGTGCCTGGAGCCGGATTAGCTCCTACAATGAGCAGTTCTTC; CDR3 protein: CAWSRISSYNEQFF
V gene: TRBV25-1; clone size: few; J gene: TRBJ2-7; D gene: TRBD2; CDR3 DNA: TGTGCCAGCAGCCCTCCTCTTGCGGGGGGGTCCTCCTACGAGCAGTACTTC; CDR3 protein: CASSPPLAGGSSYEQYF
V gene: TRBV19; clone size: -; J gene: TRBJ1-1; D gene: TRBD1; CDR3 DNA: TGTGCCAGTAGTTTTCGACAGGGCACTGAAGCTTTCTTT; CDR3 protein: CASSFRQGTEAFF
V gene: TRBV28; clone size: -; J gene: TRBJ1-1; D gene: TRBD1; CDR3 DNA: TGTGCCAGCAGATCTCTTCCGGACAGGGGGCGCATCGCTGAAGCTTTCTTT; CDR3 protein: CASRSLPDRGRIAEAFF
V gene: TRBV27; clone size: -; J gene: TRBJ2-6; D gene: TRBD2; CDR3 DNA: TGTGCCAGCAGCCCACTATTACTAGCGGGAGATACTGGGGCCAACGTCCTGACTTTC; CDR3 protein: CASSPLLLAGDTGANVLTF